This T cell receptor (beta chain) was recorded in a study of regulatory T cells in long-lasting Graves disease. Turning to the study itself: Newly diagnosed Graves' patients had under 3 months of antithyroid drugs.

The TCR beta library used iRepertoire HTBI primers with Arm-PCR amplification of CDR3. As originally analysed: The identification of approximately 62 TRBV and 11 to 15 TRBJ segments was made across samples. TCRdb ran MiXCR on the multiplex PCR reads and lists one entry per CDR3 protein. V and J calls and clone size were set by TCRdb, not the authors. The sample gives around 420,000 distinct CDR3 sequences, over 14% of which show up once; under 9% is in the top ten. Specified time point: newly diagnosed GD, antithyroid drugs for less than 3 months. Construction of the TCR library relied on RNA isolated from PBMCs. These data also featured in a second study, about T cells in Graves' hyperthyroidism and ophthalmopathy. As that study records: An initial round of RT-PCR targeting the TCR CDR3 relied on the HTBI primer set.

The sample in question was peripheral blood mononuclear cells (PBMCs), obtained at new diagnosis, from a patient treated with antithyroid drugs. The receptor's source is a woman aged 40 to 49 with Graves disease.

The CDR3 DNA is TGTGCCAGCAGCCAGGGTAGGGGTGTCAATCAGCCCCAGCATTTT. This sequence encodes CASSQGRGVNQPQHF. The rearrangement uses TRBV3-1 and TRBJ1-5; TRBD1 is a possible D gene (5 bases). Germline CDR1 and CDR2: LGHDT and YNNKEL (reference sequence). Trimming took off 3 bases at V and 3 bases at J, with 12 bases between the two ends. CDR3 length equals 15 residues.